One sample yielded the 7 T cell receptor beta chains listed below, sequenced in a study of spatial heterogeneity in lung cancer. TCRdb re-called the 5' RACE reads through MiXCR, storing one row per CDR3 protein. The sample records roughly 80,000 distinct CDR3 sequences, about 12% being singletons. Indicated time point: sample taken at primary tumor resection. Material for sequencing was whole RNA from tumor, nontumor lung or frozen PBMC, left unsorted. The input for sequencing was PBMCs, taken at surgery. Receptors originate from a male donor with early-stage non-small cell lung cancer.

This clonotype was counted a few times. The chain combines TRBV7-9 with TRBJ2-7, with 9 bases identical to TRBD2. Germline-derived CDR1 and CDR2 are SEHNR and FQNEAQ (reference sequence). This CDR3 region has 15 residues. Losses at the gene ends were 1 base for V and 0 bases for J; bases not matched to a gene: 1. In nucleotides, the CDR3 is TGTGCCAGCAGCTTAGATAGCGGGGGCTCCTACGAGCAGTACTTC. Encoded protein: CASSLDSGGSYEQYF.

CDR3 protein: CATRSRTGGVTEAFF. The CDR3, as DNA: TGTGCCACCAGGTCTCGCACAGGGGGCGTGACTGAAGCTTTCTTT. The chain has TRBV12-3 or TRBV12-4 and TRBJ1-1, with TRBD1 matching over 9 bases. CDR3 length: 15 amino acids. V lost 10 bases, J lost 5 bases, and 14 bases stayed unmatched.

This chain joins TRBV2 and TRBJ2-5; no clear D gene. Germline V lookup: CDR1 SNHLY, CDR2 FYNNEI. Trimming took off 7 bases at V and 10 bases at J, with 7 bases between the two ends. The CDR3 totals 9 residues. The CDR3 DNA reads as TGTGCCAGCAACCAGCGCCAGTACTTC. Its protein is CASNQRQYF.

This chain uses TRBV7-8 with TRBJ2-1; D is unresolved. The ends were cut back, 1 base at V and 5 bases at J, with 12 bases in the middle. Germline CDR1 reads SGHVS; CDR2 reads FQNEAQ. The CDR3 length is 15 residues. The CDR3 spells CASSLGSKLNNEQFF. CDR3 bases: TGTGCCAGCAGCTTAGGTTCCAAACTTAACAATGAGCAGTTCTTC. Together with reference TRBV7-8 and TRBJ2-1, the CDR3 gives the full variable domain: GAGVSQSPRYKVAKRGQDVALRCDPISGHVSLFWYQQALGQGPEFLTYFQNEAQLDKSGLPSDRFFAERPEGSVSTLKIQRTQQEDSAVYLCASSLGSKLNNEQFFGPGTRLTVL.

Ten or more counts support this clonotype. V usage is TRBV20-1 and J usage is TRBJ1-1; 9 positions match TRBD1. The CDR3 sequence is 14 residues long. V was pared by 3 bases and J by 5 bases, with 7 bases of the junction left unmatched. Per the germline V gene, CDR1 is DFQATT and CDR2 is SNEGSKA (reference sequence). The CDR3 nucleotides read TGCAGTGCTAGTTTGACAGGGGGACTAACTGAAGCTTTCTTT. As protein: CSASLTGGLTEAFF.

This clonotype showed up many times. This chain links TRBV3-1 with TRBJ1-1; TRBD1 matches 7 bases. CDR1 and CDR2 (germline): LGHDT, YNNKEL (reference sequence). Losses at the gene ends were 3 bases for V and 4 bases for J; bases not matched to a gene: 5. The CDR3 is 14 residues long. The CDR3 DNA follows: TGTGCCAGCAGCCAGACAGGGTCTAGCACTGAAGCTTTCTTT. Translated, it gives CASSQTGSSTEAFF.

The V gene is TRBV29-1, the J gene TRBJ2-7; tentative D call: TRBD2 (5 bases). Germline assignment: CDR1 SQVTM and CDR2 ANQGSEA. V lost 1 base and J 7 bases, leaving 14 bases between the germline ends. The CDR3 is 13 residues long. CDR3 residues: CSVEVGGGGEQYF. CDR3 DNA: TGCAGCGTTGAAGTTGGCGGAGGTGGGGAGCAGTACTTC.